These T cell receptor beta chains were read from a single sample in a study of preoperative IRX-2 immunotherapy in early breast cancer. Measured with immunoSEQ multiplex PCR; TCRdb has only the in-frame clones, and not every one. The sample shows about 19,000 clones, about 85% of them seen only once. Sequencing was performed on lymph node tissue, taken after IRX-2 immunotherapy. The source of these receptors is a human donor with breast cancer. Both conserved end residues are trimmed from each CDR3.

v_gene: TRBV10-2
j_gene: TRBJ1-2
CDR3aa: ASSEFSWYGYT

v_gene: TRBV16
j_gene: TRBJ2-3
CDR3aa: ASSQRDTQY

v_gene: TRBV28
j_gene: TRBJ1-5
CDR3aa: ASSFLPSEYSNQPQH

v_gene: TRBV6-4
j_gene: TRBJ1-5
CDR3aa: ASSETDRGANQPQH

v_gene: TRBV6-8
j_gene: TRBJ2-5
CDR3aa: AISGAGLQETQY

v_gene: TRBV27
j_gene: TRBJ1-2
CDR3aa: ASSPSTGGDYGYT

v_gene: TRBV19
j_gene: TRBJ1-6
CDR3aa: ASHRGPFHNSPLH

v_gene: TRBV18
j_gene: TRBJ2-1
CDR3aa: ASSPEANLANEQF

v_gene: TRBV12-5
j_gene: TRBJ2-7
CDR3aa: ASGTGLHYEQY

v_gene: TRBV28
j_gene: TRBJ2-1
CDR3aa: ASRKSGTSGNEQF

v_gene: TRBV7-6
j_gene: TRBJ2-5
CDR3aa: ASSYGWDGETQY

v_gene: TRBV15
j_gene: TRBJ2-7
CDR3aa: ATSGGTGGFYEQY

v_gene: TRBV28
j_gene: TRBJ2-1
CDR3aa: ASTLGGTGWNEQF

v_gene: TRBV18
j_gene: TRBJ1-4
CDR3aa: ASSPLFRGANEKLF

v_gene: TRBV15
j_gene: TRBJ2-7
CDR3aa: ATSRDRGQPTKQY

v_gene: TRBV11-3
j_gene: TRBJ2-5
CDR3aa: ASSSIRGSETQY

v_gene: TRBV7-5
j_gene: TRBJ2-1
CDR3aa: ASSPYGLADHEQF

v_gene: TRBV6-8
j_gene: TRBJ2-5
CDR3aa: ASSYVGMEETQY

v_gene: TRBV5-1
j_gene: TRBJ2-7
CDR3aa: ASSLVGGAYEQY

v_gene: TRBV19
j_gene: TRBJ2-7
CDR3aa: ASMGGAYEQY

v_gene: TRBV15
j_gene: TRBJ1-2
CDR3aa: ATSRDRKGPGGYT

v_gene: TRBV6-8
j_gene: TRBJ2-1
CDR3aa: ASRSRAGGLFSYNEQF

v_gene: TRBV27
j_gene: TRBJ2-2
CDR3aa: ASKTTGTGVFGELF

v_gene: TRBV5-1
j_gene: TRBJ2-1
CDR3aa: ASSLVAGVYNEQF

v_gene: TRBV23-1
j_gene: TRBJ1-3
CDR3aa: ASRAPWDAKTGNTIY

v_gene: TRBV11-3
j_gene: TRBJ2-7
CDR3aa: ASSPSGTGVYEQY

v_gene: TRBV28
j_gene: TRBJ1-5
CDR3aa: ASKGTPGGQPQH

v_gene: TRBV6-7
j_gene: TRBJ2-2
CDR3aa: AIRPRGELF

v_gene: TRBV6-8
j_gene: TRBJ1-1
CDR3aa: ASSQDGMNTEAF

v_gene: TRBV9
j_gene: TRBJ2-2
CDR3aa: ASSPRGGNTGELF

v_gene: TRBV19
j_gene: TRBJ1-4
CDR3aa: ASSPVGSGEKLF

v_gene: TRBV5-1
j_gene: TRBJ2-2
CDR3aa: ASSLAGRGNTGELF

v_gene: TRBV6-8
j_gene: TRBJ1-3
CDR3aa: ASSQGAWDTIY

v_gene: TRBV10-1
j_gene: TRBJ2-7
CDR3aa: ASSADTGEQY

v_gene: TRBV10-3
j_gene: TRBJ1-6
CDR3aa: AISEPDSNSPLH

v_gene: TRBV5-1
j_gene: TRBJ1-4
CDR3aa: ASSPDGRSNEKLF

v_gene: TRBV18
j_gene: TRBJ1-6
CDR3aa: ASSATGKSYNSPLH

v_gene: TRBV19
j_gene: TRBJ1-1
CDR3aa: ASSIAPLISNTEAF

v_gene: TRBV6-1
j_gene: TRBJ1-2
CDR3aa: ASSEAGSYGYT

v_gene: TRBV12-5
j_gene: TRBJ2-1
CDR3aa: ASVQEKGGDNEQF

v_gene: TRBV18
j_gene: TRBJ2-3
CDR3aa: ASSPDRGREDTQY

v_gene: TRBV30
j_gene: TRBJ2-1
CDR3aa: ASRRYRDRGSYNEQF

v_gene: TRBV11-3
j_gene: TRBJ2-1
CDR3aa: ASSLLRGRTYNEQF

v_gene: TRBV18
j_gene: TRBJ1-6
CDR3aa: ASRDTNSPLH

v_gene: TRBV11-3
j_gene: TRBJ1-5
CDR3aa: ASSLYSSNQPQH

v_gene: TRBV7-2
j_gene: TRBJ1-5
CDR3aa: ASSPGPERDSNQPQH

v_gene: TRBV1
j_gene: TRBJ2-1
CDR3aa: TSNGGSCNEQF

v_gene: TRBV23-1
j_gene: TRBJ1-2
CDR3aa: ASSQVGGRVCGYT

v_gene: TRBV18
j_gene: TRBJ1-4
CDR3aa: ASSPGEREKLF

v_gene: TRBV12-5
j_gene: TRBJ2-6
CDR3aa: ASGYILVAGANVLT

v_gene: TRBV10-1
j_gene: TRBJ2-3
CDR3aa: ASNRGTDTQY

v_gene: TRBV11-3
j_gene: TRBJ2-1
CDR3aa: ASSLEGLAGGDEQF

v_gene: TRBV18
j_gene: TRBJ2-7
CDR3aa: ASSPGTSGSDEQY

v_gene: TRBV11-3
j_gene: TRBJ2-1
CDR3aa: ASSRTSGSSYNEQF

v_gene: TRBV28
j_gene: TRBJ2-5
CDR3aa: ASRDTNQETQY

v_gene: TRBV12-5
j_gene: TRBJ2-2
CDR3aa: ASGLEAGELF

v_gene: TRBV5-1
j_gene: TRBJ1-3
CDR3aa: ASSLAGSGNTIY